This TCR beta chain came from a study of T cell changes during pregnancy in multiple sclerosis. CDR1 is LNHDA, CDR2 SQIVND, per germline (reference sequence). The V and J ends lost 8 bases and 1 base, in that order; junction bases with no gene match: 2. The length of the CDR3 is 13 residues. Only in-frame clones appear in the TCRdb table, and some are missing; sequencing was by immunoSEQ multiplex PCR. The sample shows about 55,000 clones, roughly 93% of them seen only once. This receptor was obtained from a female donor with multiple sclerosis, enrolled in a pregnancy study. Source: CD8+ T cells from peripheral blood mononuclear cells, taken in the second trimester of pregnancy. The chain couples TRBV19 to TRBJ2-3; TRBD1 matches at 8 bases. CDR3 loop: CASRGQGTDTQYF. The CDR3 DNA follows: TGTGCCAGTCGGGGACAGGGCACAGATACGCAGTATTTT.